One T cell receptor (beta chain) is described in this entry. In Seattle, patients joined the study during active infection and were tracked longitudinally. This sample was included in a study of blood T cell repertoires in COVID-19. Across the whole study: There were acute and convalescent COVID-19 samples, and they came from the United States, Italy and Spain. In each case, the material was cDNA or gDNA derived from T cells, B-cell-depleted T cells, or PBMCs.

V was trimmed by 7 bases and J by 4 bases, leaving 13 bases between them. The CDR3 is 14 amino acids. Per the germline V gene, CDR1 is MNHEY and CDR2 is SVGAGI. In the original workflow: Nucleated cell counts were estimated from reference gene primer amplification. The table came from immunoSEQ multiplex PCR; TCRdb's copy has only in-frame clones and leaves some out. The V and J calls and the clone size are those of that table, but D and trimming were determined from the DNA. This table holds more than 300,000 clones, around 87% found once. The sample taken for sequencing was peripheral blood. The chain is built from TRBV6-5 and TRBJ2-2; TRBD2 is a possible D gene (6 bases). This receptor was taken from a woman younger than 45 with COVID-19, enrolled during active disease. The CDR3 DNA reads TGTGCCAGCACCGGACACGGGGGCACCGGGGAGCTGTTTTTT. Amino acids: CASTGHGGTGELFF.